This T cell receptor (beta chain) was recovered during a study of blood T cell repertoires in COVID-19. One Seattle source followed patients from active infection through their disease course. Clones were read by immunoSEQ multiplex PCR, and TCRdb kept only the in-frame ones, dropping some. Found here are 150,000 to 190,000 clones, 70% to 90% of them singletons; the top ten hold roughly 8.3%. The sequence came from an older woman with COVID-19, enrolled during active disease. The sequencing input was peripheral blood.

The CDR3 protein is CASSRDSGFGKLFF. The CDR3 DNA reads as TGTGCCAGCAGCCGAGACAGTGGCTTCGGAAAACTGTTTTTT. V is TRBV6-5 and J is TRBJ1-4; TRBD1 is a possible D gene (5 bases). Germline assignment: CDR1 MNHEY and CDR2 SVGAGI. V was cut by 6 bases and J by 10 bases, with 18 bases left in between. CDR3 length: 14 residues.